This entry lists 5 T cell receptor beta chains sequenced from one sample in a study of coeliac disease. Only in-frame clones appear in the TCRdb table, and some are missing; sequencing was by immunoSEQ multiplex PCR. This table has 5,700 or so clones, roughly 54% appearing once. The specimen was intraepithelial lymphocytes from the gut. These receptors were obtained from a woman aged 25 to 45 with active celiac disease.

By its share, this clone is medium-sized. V and J are TRBV4-1 and TRBJ1-2; D possibly corresponds to TRBD1 (6 bases). Germline CDR1 is MGHRA and CDR2 is YSYEKL. V was cut by 4 bases and J by 4 bases, with 16 bases left in between. The CDR3 runs 15 residues. As DNA, the CDR3 is TGCGCCAGCAGCCCCTCGGGGCAGGGGTCCTATGGCTACACCTTC. It is translated as CASSPSGQGSYGYTF.

There are a few counts of this clone. V usage is TRBV7-2 and J usage is TRBJ2-1; D ambiguous. V shed 7 bases and J shed 0 bases, with 16 bases lying between them. CDR1 and CDR2 from the germline V gene are SGHTA and FQGNSA. The CDR3 runs to 16 residues. The CDR3 reads CASTDFSGLSYNEQFF. In nucleotides, the CDR3 is TGTGCCAGCACCGATTTCAGTGGTCTCTCCTACAATGAGCAGTTCTTC.

Regarding this clone: Distinct nucleotide sequences in the sample also encode this CDR3. The rearrangement uses TRBV5-1 and TRBJ2-1, with a weak D call TRBD1 (6 bases). CDR1 is SGHRS, CDR2 YFSETQ, per germline. V was trimmed by 0 bases and J by 0 bases, leaving 22 bases between them. The CDR3 loop spans 20 amino acids. The CDR3 here is CASSLAPAGAMGSSYNEQFF. CDR3 DNA sequence: TGCGCCAGCAGCTTGGCCCCGGCAGGGGCAATGGGTAGCTCCTACAATGAGCAGTTCTTC.

This chain uses TRBV5-1 with TRBJ2-2; TRBD1 agrees at 9 bases. Germline CDR1 and CDR2: SGHRS and YFSETQ. V lost 3 bases, J lost 3 bases, and 0 bases stayed unmatched. CDR3 size: 14 residues. CDR3 sequence reads: CASSYRGHTGELFF. The DNA for the CDR3 is TGCGCCAGCAGCTACAGGGGGCACACCGGGGAGCTGTTTTTT.

This clone has a handful of counts. This chain joins TRBV7-8 and TRBJ2-5; no clear D. Trimming left V 5 bases short and J 2 bases short, with 15 bases between. The V gene's germline CDR1 is SGHVS and CDR2 FQNEAQ. The CDR3 totals 15 residues. The CDR3 bases are TGTGCCAGCAGCCTCTTGGTCTTGCAGCAAGAGACCCAGTACTTC. Translated: CASSLLVLQQETQYF.